These T cell receptor beta chains were read from a single sample in a study of CD8+ T cells in alopecia areata. TCRdb's copy holds only in-frame clones and misses some; the assay was immunoSEQ multiplex PCR. The table lists about 190,000 clones, approximately 56% of them singletons. The sample was CD4+ T cells sorted from blood, taken at week 4, from a patient treated with tofacitinib. These receptors were collected from a human donor with alopecia areata. Both conserved end residues are part of each CDR3. Fields, in order: V gene, J gene, D gene, clone size, CDR3 DNA, CDR3 protein. A D gene is named only where the DNA matches it firmly. Clone size is stated in some rows and not others, as once, few, many or a class when expanded.

v_call: TRBV29-1
j_call: TRBJ1-5
d_call: .
clone_size: few
cdr3_nt: TGCAGCGTTACGGCGGGTAGTGGTCAGCCCCAGCATTTT
cdr3_aa: CSVTAGSGQPQHF

v_call: TRBV30
j_call: TRBJ1-5
d_call: .
clone_size: few
cdr3_nt: TGTGCCTGGAGTAGGCGTCGTTACAATCAGCCCCAGCATTTT
cdr3_aa: CAWSRRRYNQPQHF

v_call: TRBV4-3
j_call: TRBJ2-5
d_call: .
clone_size: .
cdr3_nt: TGCGCCAGCAGCCAAGAATATGGCAGAGAGACCCAGTACTTC
cdr3_aa: CASSQEYGRETQYF

v_call: TRBV2
j_call: TRBJ1-2
d_call: .
clone_size: once
cdr3_nt: TGTGCCAGCAGTAACCACATAGGACTGAACTATGGCTACACCTTC
cdr3_aa: CASSNHIGLNYGYTF

v_call: TRBV11-2
j_call: TRBJ2-3
d_call: .
clone_size: .
cdr3_nt: TGTGCCAGCAGCGCGATGGGTACGCAGTATTTT
cdr3_aa: CASSAMGTQYF

v_call: TRBV7-2
j_call: TRBJ2-1
d_call: .
clone_size: .
cdr3_nt: TGTGCCAGCAGCAGCGGCTGGGGAGGGGGGAAAGAGCAGTTCTTC
cdr3_aa: CASSSGWGGGKEQFF

v_call: TRBV9
j_call: TRBJ1-1
d_call: .
clone_size: .
cdr3_nt: TGTGCCAGCAGCGTAGCCCCTGACACTGAAGCTTTCTTT
cdr3_aa: CASSVAPDTEAFF

v_call: TRBV6-5
j_call: TRBJ2-1
d_call: .
clone_size: .
cdr3_nt: TGTGCCAGCAGTTTCGCTGATGAGCAGTTCTTC
cdr3_aa: CASSFADEQFF

v_call: TRBV5-1
j_call: TRBJ2-5
d_call: TRBD2
clone_size: .
cdr3_nt: TGCGCCAGCAGCTTGGCGGGAGGAAACCAAGAGACCCAGTACTTC
cdr3_aa: CASSLAGGNQETQYF

v_call: TRBV6-5
j_call: TRBJ2-3
d_call: .
clone_size: many
cdr3_nt: TGTGCCAGCAGCACCGGACCGGTGGGGACAGATACGCAGTATTTT
cdr3_aa: CASSTGPVGTDTQYF

v_call: TRBV4-3
j_call: TRBJ1-1
d_call: .
clone_size: .
cdr3_nt: TGCGCCAGCAGCCAACTCCGTGACAGGACGCCCACTGAAGCTTTCTTT
cdr3_aa: CASSQLRDRTPTEAFF

v_call: TRBV19
j_call: TRBJ2-1
d_call: .
clone_size: many
cdr3_nt: TGTGCCAGTAGTTCGACTAACGTAGGCAATGAGCAGTTCTTC
cdr3_aa: CASSSTNVGNEQFF

v_call: TRBV5-1
j_call: TRBJ2-5
d_call: TRBD2
clone_size: few
cdr3_nt: TGCGCCAGCAGTACTAGCGGGAGGCACGAGACCCAGTACTTC
cdr3_aa: CASSTSGRHETQYF

v_call: TRBV30
j_call: TRBJ2-3
d_call: .
clone_size: .
cdr3_nt: TGTGCCTGGAGTGTATTAGCAGATACGCAGTATTTT
cdr3_aa: CAWSVLADTQYF

v_call: TRBV25-1
j_call: TRBJ2-5
d_call: .
clone_size: .
cdr3_nt: TGTGCCAGCAGTGAGAGACAGGTGGAGACCCAGTACTTC
cdr3_aa: CASSERQVETQYF

v_call: TRBV5-6
j_call: TRBJ1-5
d_call: .
clone_size: .
cdr3_nt: TGTGCCAGCAGCTTGGCCCTCGGGGCAGGGACGCCCCAGCATTTT
cdr3_aa: CASSLALGAGTPQHF

v_call: TRBV29-1
j_call: TRBJ2-2
d_call: TRBD1
clone_size: .
cdr3_nt: TGCAGCGTTGTGACAGGGGGTGCCGGGGAGCTGTTTTTT
cdr3_aa: CSVVTGGAGELFF

v_call: TRBV4-1
j_call: TRBJ2-7
d_call: TRBD2
clone_size: many
cdr3_nt: TGCGCCAGCAGCCGCTCTAGCGGGCCGAGCTCCTACGAGCAGTACTTC
cdr3_aa: CASSRSSGPSSYEQYF

v_call: TRBV29-1
j_call: TRBJ2-7
d_call: .
clone_size: .
cdr3_nt: TGCAGCGGGACACGCGGGCACGAGCAGTACTTC
cdr3_aa: CSGTRGHEQYF

v_call: TRBV5-4
j_call: TRBJ1-4
d_call: .
clone_size: .
cdr3_nt: TGTGCCAGCAGCTTGGGTGGGGGCGAAGGTGAAAAACTGTTTTTT
cdr3_aa: CASSLGGGEGEKLFF

v_call: TRBV7-2
j_call: TRBJ2-7
d_call: .
clone_size: .
cdr3_nt: TGTGCCAGCAGCTTAGTACCTGACTCCTACGAGCAGTACTTC
cdr3_aa: CASSLVPDSYEQYF

v_call: TRBV6-4
j_call: TRBJ2-3
d_call: TRBD2
clone_size: .
cdr3_nt: TGTGCCAACACTTACCTAGCGGCATGCACAGATACGCAGTATTTT
cdr3_aa: CANTYLAACTDTQYF

v_call: TRBV18
j_call: TRBJ2-7
d_call: TRBD1
clone_size: few
cdr3_nt: TGTGCCAGCTCCGCCAATTCCGGGACAGGGTCGGGCGAGCAGTACTTC
cdr3_aa: CASSANSGTGSGEQYF

v_call: TRBV29-1
j_call: TRBJ2-3
d_call: TRBD1
clone_size: .
cdr3_nt: TGCAGCGTTGCGGGACAGGTCGGAACAGATACGCAGTATTTT
cdr3_aa: CSVAGQVGTDTQYF

v_call: TRBV29-1
j_call: TRBJ2-5
d_call: .
clone_size: .
cdr3_nt: TGCAGCGCCTCACCTGGAGATGGGAGGGAGACCCAGTACTTC
cdr3_aa: CSASPGDGRETQYF

v_call: TRBV7-2
j_call: TRBJ2-7
d_call: .
clone_size: .
cdr3_nt: TGTGCCAGCAGCTCACGCCAGGGCACCTACGAGCAGTACTTC
cdr3_aa: CASSSRQGTYEQYF

v_call: TRBV29-1
j_call: TRBJ1-1
d_call: TRBD1
clone_size: few
cdr3_nt: TGCAGCGCGAAGGGGGCAACTGAAGCTTTCTTT
cdr3_aa: CSAKGATEAFF

v_call: TRBV18
j_call: TRBJ1-1
d_call: .
clone_size: once
cdr3_nt: TGTGCCAGCTCACCGGTGGTTTTGAACACTGAAGCTTTCTTT
cdr3_aa: CASSPVVLNTEAFF

v_call: TRBV4-2
j_call: TRBJ1-5
d_call: .
clone_size: .
cdr3_nt: TGTGCCAGCAGCCAAGAGGGCGGCAATCAGCCCCAGCATTTT
cdr3_aa: CASSQEGGNQPQHF

v_call: TRBV25-1
j_call: TRBJ2-7
d_call: .
clone_size: .
cdr3_nt: TGTGCCAGCAGTCCTACCTCCCGTGGGGAGCAGTACTTC
cdr3_aa: CASSPTSRGEQYF

v_call: TRBV29-1
j_call: TRBJ2-5
d_call: TRBD1
clone_size: .
cdr3_nt: TGCAGCGTTCCCAGGGGGATGAGGATAGAGACCCAGTACTTC
cdr3_aa: CSVPRGMRIETQYF

v_call: TRBV4-2
j_call: TRBJ2-2
d_call: .
clone_size: .
cdr3_nt: TGTGCCAGCAGCCTTACTGACTCCAACACCGGGGAGCTGTTTTTT
cdr3_aa: CASSLTDSNTGELFF

v_call: TRBV29-1
j_call: TRBJ2-7
d_call: TRBD1
clone_size: few
cdr3_nt: TGCAGCGTCGCCACAGGGGTCGAGCAGTACTTC
cdr3_aa: CSVATGVEQYF

v_call: TRBV20-1
j_call: TRBJ2-7
d_call: .
clone_size: .
cdr3_nt: TGCAGTGCTAGAGGGGGATACGAGCAGTACTTC
cdr3_aa: CSARGGYEQYF

v_call: TRBV30
j_call: TRBJ1-1
d_call: .
clone_size: once
cdr3_nt: TGTGCCTGGAGTGGCCCGGCCAGGCAGTATGAAAACACTGAAGCTTTCTTT
cdr3_aa: CAWSGPARQYENTEAFF

v_call: TRBV5-1
j_call: TRBJ2-3
d_call: .
clone_size: .
cdr3_nt: TGCGCCAGCAGCTTACCTAGCCCCAGGGACACAGATACGCAGTATTTT
cdr3_aa: CASSLPSPRDTDTQYF

v_call: TRBV6-5
j_call: TRBJ1-2
d_call: TRBD1
clone_size: .
cdr3_nt: TGTGCCAGTATGCCACAGTGGCAGGGGGCGCGGGGCTACACCTTC
cdr3_aa: CASMPQWQGARGYTF

v_call: TRBV7-2
j_call: TRBJ1-5
d_call: .
clone_size: .
cdr3_nt: TGTGCCAGCACCCTCGCAGGGGCAGATCAGCCCCAGCATTTT
cdr3_aa: CASTLAGADQPQHF

v_call: TRBV30
j_call: TRBJ1-1
d_call: .
clone_size: few
cdr3_nt: TGTGCCTGGAATCCTACGGGGCCGACGAGACTGAATACTGAAGCTTTCTTT
cdr3_aa: CAWNPTGPTRLNTEAFF

v_call: TRBV4-1
j_call: TRBJ2-4
d_call: TRBD2
clone_size: .
cdr3_nt: TGCGCCAGCAGCCAAGACGCTAGCGGATTAACTGTAGCCAAAAACATTCAGTACTTC
cdr3_aa: CASSQDASGLTVAKNIQYF

v_call: TRBV30
j_call: TRBJ1-1
d_call: .
clone_size: .
cdr3_nt: TGTGCCTGGAGTGTACCAGGGGTGAACACTGAAGCTTTCTTT
cdr3_aa: CAWSVPGVNTEAFF

v_call: TRBV30
j_call: TRBJ2-7
d_call: .
clone_size: .
cdr3_nt: TGTGCCTCGGGGCAGGGGAGGACCTACGAGCAGTACTTC
cdr3_aa: CASGQGRTYEQYF

v_call: TRBV30
j_call: TRBJ2-3
d_call: .
clone_size: .
cdr3_nt: TGTGCCTGGGAAAAGAAGGATACGCAGTATTTT
cdr3_aa: CAWEKKDTQYF

v_call: TRBV28
j_call: TRBJ1-1
d_call: .
clone_size: .
cdr3_nt: TGTGCCAGCCTGACTCGGAACACTGAAGCTTTCTTT
cdr3_aa: CASLTRNTEAFF

v_call: TRBV9
j_call: TRBJ2-4
d_call: .
clone_size: once
cdr3_nt: TGTGCCAGCAGCGTTAACATAGCCAAAAACATTCAGTACTTC
cdr3_aa: CASSVNIAKNIQYF

v_call: TRBV5-1
j_call: TRBJ2-5
d_call: TRBD1
clone_size: .
cdr3_nt: TGCGCCACCAGTATTTGGAGCCGCGGACAGGGTGTAGCGGTAGACCAAGAGACCCAGTACTTC
cdr3_aa: CATSIWSRGQGVAVDQETQYF

v_call: TRBV6-5
j_call: TRBJ2-7
d_call: .
clone_size: .
cdr3_nt: TGTGCCAGCAGTTTCGGGCGGACGAAGCTCGAGCAGTACTTC
cdr3_aa: CASSFGRTKLEQYF

v_call: TRBV29-1
j_call: TRBJ1-1
d_call: TRBD1
clone_size: .
cdr3_nt: TGCAGCGTTCGTACAGGGGGCCGTACTGAAGCTTTCTTT
cdr3_aa: CSVRTGGRTEAFF

v_call: TRBV9
j_call: TRBJ2-5
d_call: .
clone_size: few
cdr3_nt: TGTGCCAGCAGCCGGAGGGGAGAGACCCAGTACTTC
cdr3_aa: CASSRRGETQYF